This T cell receptor beta chain was retrieved from a study of blood T cell repertoires in COVID-19. Study summary: The analysed material was cDNA or gDNA that came from T cells, B-cell-depleted T cells, or PBMCs.

In germline, CDR1 is GTSNPN, CDR2 SVGIG (reference sequence). This CDR3 is 13 amino acids long. Trimming took off 2 bases at V and 6 bases at J, with 11 bases between the two ends. Clones were read by immunoSEQ multiplex PCR, and TCRdb kept only the in-frame ones, dropping some. Of approximately 290,000 clones listed, about 89% are singletons. This clone was seen once. The sequenced sample consisted of peripheral blood. V is TRBV30 and J is TRBJ1-5; TRBD1 is a possible D gene (6 bases). This clonotype originated in a man aged 30 to 45 with acute or convalescent COVID-19. This CDR3 reads CAWSPPGVQPQHF. CDR3 bases: TGTGCCTGGAGTCCCCCAGGGGTTCAGCCCCAGCATTTT.